This T cell receptor beta chain originates from a study of T cell repertoires in ileal Crohn's disease. Time point described: neoterminal ileum biopsy at postoperative endoscopy, about 6 months after surgery. Included were adult ileal or ileocolonic Crohn's patients indicated for ileocolonic resection. Generated by immunoSEQ multiplex PCR, the TCRdb table keeps only in-frame clones and is missing some. The sample includes roughly 8,500 clones, approximately 79% seen only once; the top ten take 15% to 20%. This CDR3 contains 10 residues. The chain recombines TRBV1 with TRBJ1-4. TRBV1 is listed as a pseudogene. The sequenced sample consisted of ileal tissue. The source is an adult with Crohn's disease. The CDR3 spells CTSSPLKLFF. The CDR3 DNA follows: TGCACCAGCAGTCCTTTAAAACTGTTTTTT.